Following are 24 T cell receptor beta chains from one sample sequenced in a study of beta chain features in type 1 diabetes. The investigators reverse transcribed all of the isolated RNA, so they sequenced expressed TCRB transcripts. Measured with immunoSEQ multiplex PCR; TCRdb has only the in-frame clones, and not every one. The sample has about 250,000 clones; around an eighth are singletons. The sample consisted of naive CD4+ T cells from blood. These receptors were collected from a woman between 40 and 50 years old in good health.

The rearrangement links TRBV10-3 to TRBJ2-5; 7 nucleotides line up with TRBD1. Trimming removed 4 bases from V and 5 bases from J; junction bases left unmatched: 1. The V gene's germline CDR1 is ENHRY and CDR2 SYGVKD. The CDR3 is 12 amino acids. The CDR3 region is CAISGQGETQYF. The CDR3 DNA is TGTGCCATCAGTGGACAGGGTGAGACCCAGTACTTC.

The V and J genes are TRBV18 and TRBJ2-5; no clear D gene. The J call is uncertain, as TRBJ2-7 better fits the DNA end. Germline loops: CDR1 KGHSH, CDR2 LQKENI. The CDR3 sequence is 14 residues long. CDR3: CASSPPAGTYEQYF. The CDR3, as DNA: TGTGCCAGCTCACCACCGGCAGGAACCTACGAGCAGTACTTC.

DNA for the CDR3: TGTGCCAGCAGCTTAGTTGCGAGACAGGCCGAGACCCAGTACTTC. Translation: CASSLVARQAETQYF. This rearrangement joins TRBV7-8 to TRBJ2-5; D may be TRBD1 (6 bases). Germline values: CDR1 SGHVS, CDR2 FQNEAQ. The ends were cut back, 1 base at V and 5 bases at J, with 14 bases in the middle. The CDR3 covers 15 residues.

This clone showed up just a few times. The chain is built from TRBV9 and TRBJ1-1; TRBD1 matches at 8 bases. The ends lost 3 bases at V and 4 bases at J; junction bases unmatched: 8. This CDR3 contains 15 residues. Germline values: CDR1 SGDLS, CDR2 YYNGEE. The CDR3 spells CASSDVQGGTTEAFF. CDR3 DNA sequence: TGTGCCAGCAGCGATGTACAGGGGGGAACCACTGAAGCTTTCTTT.

The chain employs TRBV5-1 and TRBJ1-5; a possible D gene is TRBD1 (5 bases). Germline CDR1 and CDR2: SGHRS and YFSETQ. V lost 0 bases and J 6 bases, leaving 10 bases between the germline ends. This CDR3 is 14 amino acids long. The CDR3 DNA sequence: TGCGCCAGCAGCTTGGGACAGTCGAGTCAGCCCCAGCATTTT. It encodes CASSLGQSSQPQHF. The variable domain in full, completed from reference TRBV5-1 and TRBJ1-5, reads KAGVTQTPRYLIKTRGQQVTLSCSPISGHRSVSWYQQTPGQGLQFLFEYFSETQRNKGNFPGRFSGRQFSNSRSEMNVSTLELGDSALYLCASSLGQSSQPQHFGDGTRLSIL.

This clone has just a few counts. The rearrangement uses TRBV2 and TRBJ2-1, with TRBD2 matching 8 bases. The J segment lost 3 bases and the V segment lost 6 bases, leaving 7 bases of the junction unmatched. This CDR3 has 15 residues. Germline V gene data show CDR1 as SNHLY and CDR2 as FYNNEI. CDR3 sequence (DNA): TGTGCCAGCAGGGATAGCGGGGCCTACTACAATGAGCAGTTCTTC. This translates into CASRDSGAYYNEQFF.

The chain couples TRBV18 to TRBJ1-1; 12 bases align to TRBD1. The trim removed 7 bases at V and 11 bases at J, leaving 11 bases unmatched. The CDR3 extends over 14 amino acids. Germline assignment: CDR1 KGHSH and CDR2 LQKENI. The CDR3 DNA follows: TGTGCCAGCTACCAGGGACAGGGGGCGCCGGGGGCTTTCTTT. It specifies CASYQGQGAPGAFF.

This clone was found a few times. The V and J genes are TRBV5-1 and TRBJ2-5; 9 bases line up with TRBD1. V dropped 4 bases and J dropped 1; count of bases not matched to a gene: 8. The CDR3 is 16 residues long. CDR1 is SGHRS and CDR2 is YFSETQ in the germline V gene. This CDR3 reads CASSPRTGAVQETQYF. The CDR3 DNA sequence: TGCGCCAGCAGCCCCAGGACAGGGGCCGTCCAAGAGACCCAGTACTTC.

This clone was counted between two and nine times. This chain connects TRBV7-2 to TRBJ2-5, with unresolved D. Deletions cut 2 bases from V and 5 bases from J, with 12 bases between. The CDR3 consists of 14 residues. The germline V gene has CDR1 SGHTA and CDR2 FQGNSA. The CDR3: CASSLSRSAETQYF. In nucleotides, the CDR3 is TGTGCCAGCAGCTTAAGCCGGAGCGCGGAGACCCAGTACTTC.

The chain uses TRBV18 and TRBJ2-3; 9 bases map to TRBD1. The trim removed 1 base at V and 3 bases at J, leaving 5 bases unmatched. The germline CDR1 and CDR2 sequences are KGHSH and LQKENI. The CDR3 runs to 16 residues. CDR3: CASSPLGQGLTDTQYF. The CDR3 DNA reads as TGTGCCAGCTCACCACTAGGACAGGGGCTAACAGATACGCAGTATTTT.

This sequence joins TRBV5-4 and TRBJ2-5; 10 bases align to TRBD2. Trimming cost V 5 bases and J 5 bases; bases outside gene matches: 9. The CDR3 has 15 amino acids. The germline CDR1 and CDR2 sequences are SGHNT and YYREEE (reference sequence). The DNA for the CDR3 is TGTGCCAGCAGTTCCCTAGCGGGGGTACCGGAGACCCAGTACTTC. It translates to CASSSLAGVPETQYF.

The chain carries TRBV2 and TRBJ2-5, with TRBD1 matching 8 bases. V lost 3 bases, J lost 1 base, and 1 base stayed unmatched. Germline CDR1 and CDR2: SNHLY and FYNNEI. This CDR3 spans 14 amino acids. This chain's CDR3 is CASSDDRGQETQYF. The CDR3 DNA is TGTGCCAGCAGTGATGACAGGGGCCAAGAGACCCAGTACTTC.

V gene TRBV5-1 combines with J gene TRBJ2-1; 9 bases are a match to TRBD2. The CDR3 is 17 amino acids. Germline CDR1 reads SGHRS; CDR2 reads YFSETQ. Trimming at V came to 0 bases and at J to 3 bases, leaving 7 bases not matched to a gene. Here the CDR3 DNA reads TGCGCCAGCAGCTTGGGGGCCGTAGCGGGGGTCTACAATGAGCAGTTCTTC. It translates to CASSLGAVAGVYNEQFF.

The CDR3 loop reads CSGGQRDTQYF. The CDR3 nucleotides read TGCAGTGGGGGACAGAGAGATACGCAGTATTTT. This sequence joins TRBV20-1 and TRBJ2-3; TRBD1 agrees at 7 bases. With 7 bases clipped from V and 5 bases from J, the junction kept 3 bases outside the gene matches. The CDR3 has 11 residues. CDR1 DFQATT and CDR2 SNEGSKA come from the germline V gene (reference sequence).

This clone turned up a few times. The V call is TRBV6-5, the J call TRBJ1-2; no reliable D call. This CDR3 has 12 amino acids. The V and J ends lost 0 bases and 7 bases respectively, with 6 bases between them. Germline CDR1 and CDR2: MNHEY and SVGAGI. The chain's CDR3 is CASSYSGRGYTF. For the CDR3, the DNA is TGTGCCAGCAGTTACTCGGGCCGTGGCTACACCTTC.

The table lists this clone with many counts. CDR3 sequence reads: CAISEPTGAREKLFF. As DNA, the CDR3 is TGTGCCATCAGTGAGCCGACAGGGGCCAGAGAAAAACTGTTTTTT. J is TRBJ1-4 and V is TRBV10-3, with 8 bases fitting TRBD1. V lost 2 bases to trimming and J lost 8 bases; unmatched junction nucleotides: 7. Germline CDR1 is ENHRY and CDR2 is SYGVKD. CDR3 size: 15 residues.

The rearrangement joins TRBV5-1 to TRBJ2-7; tentative D call: TRBD1 (5 bases). Germline loops: CDR1 SGHRS, CDR2 YFSETQ. The germline V and J ends were trimmed by 2 bases and 3 bases, with 9 bases remaining between them. CDR3 size: 13 residues. The CDR3 here is CASSFFQGYEQYF. In nucleotides, the CDR3 is TGCGCCAGCAGCTTTTTCCAGGGCTACGAGCAGTACTTC.

The chain carries TRBV5-1 and TRBJ2-2; the match to TRBD1 covers 8 bases. CDR1 is SGHRS and CDR2 is YFSETQ in the germline V gene. The CDR3 contains 14 residues. The CDR3 sequence is CATKDRANTGELFF. The CDR3, as DNA: TGCGCTACCAAGGACAGGGCAAACACCGGGGAGCTGTTTTTT.

The rearrangement uses TRBV6-1 and TRBJ2-7, with 9 bases that match TRBD1. This CDR3 has 12 residues. The V and J ends lost 10 bases and 2 bases, in that order; junction bases with no gene match: 3. Per the germline V gene, CDR1 is MNHNS and CDR2 is SASEGT. The CDR3 nucleotides are TGTGCCATTAGGGACAGGGCCTACGAGCAGTACTTC. This translates into CAIRDRAYEQYF.

This clone appeared a few times. The chain has TRBV28 and TRBJ1-1; 10 bases fit TRBD1. Germline V CDR1 and CDR2: MDHEN, SYDVKM. This CDR3 is built from 16 residues. J was trimmed by 5 bases and V by 6 bases; bases with no gene match: 12. This CDR3 is CASRPYGTGDMTEAFF. The CDR3 bases are TGTGCCAGCAGACCATACGGGACAGGGGATATGACTGAAGCTTTCTTT. Together with reference TRBV28 and TRBJ1-1, the CDR3 gives the full variable domain: DVKVTQSSRYLVKRTGEKVFLECVQDMDHENMFWYRQDPGLGLRLIYFSYDVKMKEKGDIPEGYSVSREKKERFSLILESASTNQTSMYLCASRPYGTGDMTEAFFGQGTRLTVV.

The chain combines TRBV7-2 with TRBJ2-5, with D maybe TRBD2 (6 bases). This CDR3 is 15 amino acids long. Germline-derived CDR1 and CDR2 are SGHTA and FQGNSA. V was pared by 5 bases and J by 1 base, with 14 bases between. As DNA, the CDR3 is TGTGCCAGCAGCAAATGGCGGGGAGCCCAAGAGACCCAGTACTTC. This codes for CASSKWRGAQETQYF. The complete variable domain, with remaining parts taken from reference TRBV7-2 and TRBJ2-5, reads GAGVSQSPSNKVTEKGKDVELRCDPISGHTALYWYRQSLGQGLEFLIYFQGNSAPDKSGLPSDRFSAERTGGSVSTLTIQRTQQEDSAVYLCASSKWRGAQETQYFGPGTRLLVL.

This clone has just a few counts. The chain uses TRBV10-3 and TRBJ1-1; tentatively, D is TRBD1 (5 bases). CDR1 ENHRY and CDR2 SYGVKD come from the germline V gene. This CDR3 contains 14 residues. The V gene lost 8 bases and the J gene lost 4 bases, with 17 bases spanning the gap. The CDR3 region has the DNA TGTGCCATCCTACGGGGGGGAGGGAGCACTGAAGCTTTCTTT. Protein: CAILRGGGSTEAFF.

This chain uses TRBV5-1 with TRBJ2-1, with a weak D call TRBD1 (5 bases). V lost 0 bases to trimming and J lost 8 bases, with 9 bases between them. The germline V gene has CDR1 SGHRS and CDR2 YFSETQ. The CDR3 length is 13 residues. CDR3 sequence: CASSLEGLDEQFF. The CDR3 DNA follows: TGCGCCAGCAGCTTGGAGGGGCTGGATGAGCAGTTCTTC.

This clone has only a few counts. V is TRBV11-2 and J is TRBJ2-7; possible D gene TRBD1, 5 bases. The CDR3 is 13 residues long. V lost 3 bases and J lost 5, with 11 bases in between. Germline CDR1 reads SGHAT; CDR2 reads FQNNGV. The CDR3 loop reads CASSFAGLHEQYF. The CDR3 bases are TGTGCCAGCAGCTTCGCAGGGCTCCACGAGCAGTACTTC. The full variable domain, rest sourced from reference TRBV11-2 and TRBJ2-7, is EAGVAQSPRYKIIEKRQSVAFWCNPISGHATLYWYQQILGQGPKLLIQFQNNGVVDDSQLPKDRFSAERLKGVDSTLKIQPAKLEDSAVYLCASSFAGLHEQYFGPGTRLTVT.